The entry below gives a single T cell receptor (beta chain) sequence along with its context. Its target is unknown. Germline V gives CDR1 MGHRA, CDR2 YSYEKL. Losses at the gene ends were 8 bases for V and 0 bases for J; bases not matched to a gene: 4. The CDR3 loop spans 14 amino acids. TCRdb itself ran the 5' RACE reads through MiXCR, one entry per CDR3 protein. The sample has about 170,000 distinct CDR3 sequences, 11% seen once. The data are from a study of T cells after yellow fever vaccination. Across the whole study: When fractions had low cell numbers, they were prepared with SMART-Seq v4 Ultra Low Input. Study outcomes and limitations: Clonotypes found in both CD4 and CD8 compartments made up a small share.

The source is a young man who received the YFV17D yellow fever vaccine. Sample: CD8+ T cells sorted from PBMCs, taken 15 days after the yellow fever booster vaccination. V is TRBV4-1 and J is TRBJ2-1; 7 bases map to TRBD2. CDR3 protein: CASAGGSSYNEQFF. CDR3 nucleotides: TGCGCCAGCGCCGGGGGGAGCTCCTACAATGAGCAGTTCTTC.